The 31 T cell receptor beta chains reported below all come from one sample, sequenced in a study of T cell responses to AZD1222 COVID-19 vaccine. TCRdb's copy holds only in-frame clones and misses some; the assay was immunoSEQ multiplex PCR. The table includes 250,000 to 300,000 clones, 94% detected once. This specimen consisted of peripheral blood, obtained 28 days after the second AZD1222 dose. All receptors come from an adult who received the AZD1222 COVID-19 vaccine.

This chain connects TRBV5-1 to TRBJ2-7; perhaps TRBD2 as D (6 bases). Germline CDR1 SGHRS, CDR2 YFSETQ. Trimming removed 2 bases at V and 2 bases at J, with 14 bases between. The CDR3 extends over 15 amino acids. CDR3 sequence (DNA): TGCGCCAGCAGCTTAAGGAGGGGACGGACCTACGAGCAGTACTTC. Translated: CASSLRRGRTYEQYF.

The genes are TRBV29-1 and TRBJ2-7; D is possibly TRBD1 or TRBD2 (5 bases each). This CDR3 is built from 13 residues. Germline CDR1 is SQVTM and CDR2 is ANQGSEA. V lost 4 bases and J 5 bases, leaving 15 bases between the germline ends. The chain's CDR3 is CSVARAGRNEQYF. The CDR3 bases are TGCAGCGTTGCTCGGGCAGGGAGAAACGAGCAGTACTTC.

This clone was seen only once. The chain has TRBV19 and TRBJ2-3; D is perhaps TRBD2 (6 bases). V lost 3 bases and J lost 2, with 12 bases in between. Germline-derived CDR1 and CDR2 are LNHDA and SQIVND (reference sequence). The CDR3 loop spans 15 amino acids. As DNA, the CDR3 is TGTGCCAGTAGTATGACGCGGGGATCCACAGATACGCAGTATTTT. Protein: CASSMTRGSTDTQYF.

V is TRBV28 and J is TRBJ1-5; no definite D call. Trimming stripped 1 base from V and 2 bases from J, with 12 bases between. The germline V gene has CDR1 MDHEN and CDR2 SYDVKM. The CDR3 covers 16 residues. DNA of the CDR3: TGTGCCAGCAGTTTATTCCGGCCTATGGGCAATCAGCCCCAGCATTTT. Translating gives CASSLFRPMGNQPQHF.

The CDR3 is CASELNTEAFF. The DNA of the CDR3 is TGTGCCAGCGAATTGAACACTGAAGCTTTCTTT. This chain uses TRBV6-5 with TRBJ1-1; no clear D. Trimming pared 8 bases from V and 0 bases from J, leaving 4 bases between. This CDR3 comprises 11 residues. Per germline, CDR1 MNHEY and CDR2 SVGAGI.

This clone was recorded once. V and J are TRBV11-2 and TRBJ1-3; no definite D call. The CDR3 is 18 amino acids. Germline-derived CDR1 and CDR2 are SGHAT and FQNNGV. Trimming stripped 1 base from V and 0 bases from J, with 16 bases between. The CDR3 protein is CASSLVPPLRSSGNTIYF. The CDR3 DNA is TGTGCCAGCAGCTTAGTTCCGCCGCTTAGGAGCTCTGGAAACACCATATATTTT.

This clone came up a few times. The CDR3 coding sequence is TGCGCCAGCAGCTTGGGGTCGGGAGGCTCCTACGAGCAGTACTTC. It encodes CASSLGSGGSYEQYF. The chain couples TRBV5-1 to TRBJ2-7; TRBD2 matches at 7 bases. The J segment lost 0 bases and the V segment lost 0 bases, leaving 3 bases of the junction unmatched. The CDR3 length is 15 residues. Germline loops: CDR1 SGHRS, CDR2 YFSETQ.

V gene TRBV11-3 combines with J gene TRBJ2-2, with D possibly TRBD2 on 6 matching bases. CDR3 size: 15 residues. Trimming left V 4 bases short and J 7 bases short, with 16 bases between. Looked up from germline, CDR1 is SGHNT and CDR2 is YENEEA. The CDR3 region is CASSSGRGIGGELFF. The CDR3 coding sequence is TGTGCCAGCAGCTCGGGCCGGGGGATTGGCGGGGAGCTGTTTTTT.

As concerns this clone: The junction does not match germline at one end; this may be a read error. CDR3 in amino acids: CASSVALYGYTF. The CDR3 bases are TGTGCCAGCAGCGTAGCCCTCTATGGCTACACCTTC. The chain joins TRBV7-2 to TRBJ1-2; D is unclear. The CDR3 sequence is 12 residues long. Germline V CDR1 and CDR2: SGHTA, FQGNSA.

The CDR3 bases are TGTGCCAGCAGCCAAGTAGGGGGCTACGAGCAGTACTTC. Protein sequence: CASSQVGGYEQYF. The chain is built from TRBV5-5 and TRBJ2-7; TRBD1 might be the D (6 bases). The CDR3 is 13 residues long. The germline gives CDR1 SGHKS, CDR2 YYEKEE (reference sequence). V gave up 4 bases and J gave up 3 bases, with 11 bases separating them.

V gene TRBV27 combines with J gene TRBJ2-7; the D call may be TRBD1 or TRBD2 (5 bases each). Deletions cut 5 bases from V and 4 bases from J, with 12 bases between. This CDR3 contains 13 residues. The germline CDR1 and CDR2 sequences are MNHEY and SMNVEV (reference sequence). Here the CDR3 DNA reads TGTGCCAGCAGTCTGGGACGGGTGTACGAGCAGTACTTC. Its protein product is CASSLGRVYEQYF.

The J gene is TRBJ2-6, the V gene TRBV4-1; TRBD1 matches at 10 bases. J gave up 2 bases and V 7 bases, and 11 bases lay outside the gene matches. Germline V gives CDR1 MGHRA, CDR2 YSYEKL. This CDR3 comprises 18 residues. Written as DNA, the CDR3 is TGCGCCAGCAAAAGGACAGGGGGGCCCGAGGCTGGGGCCAACGTCCTGACTTTC. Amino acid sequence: CASKRTGGPEAGANVLTF.

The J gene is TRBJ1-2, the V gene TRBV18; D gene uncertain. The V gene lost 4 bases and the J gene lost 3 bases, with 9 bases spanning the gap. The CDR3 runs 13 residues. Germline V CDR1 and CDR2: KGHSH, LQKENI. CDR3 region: CASSQTVDYGYTF. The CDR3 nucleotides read TGTGCCAGCTCACAAACAGTAGACTATGGCTACACCTTC.

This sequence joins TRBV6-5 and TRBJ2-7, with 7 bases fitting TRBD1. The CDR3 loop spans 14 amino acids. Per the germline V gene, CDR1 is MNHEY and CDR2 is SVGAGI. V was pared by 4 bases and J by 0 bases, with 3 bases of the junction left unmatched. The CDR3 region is CASSSRGFSYEQYF. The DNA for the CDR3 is TGTGCCAGCAGTTCCAGGGGGTTCTCCTACGAGCAGTACTTC.

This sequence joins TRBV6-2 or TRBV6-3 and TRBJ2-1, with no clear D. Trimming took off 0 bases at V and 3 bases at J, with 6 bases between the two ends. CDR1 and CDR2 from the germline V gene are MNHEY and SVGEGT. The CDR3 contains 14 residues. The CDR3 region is CASSYSYSYNEQFF. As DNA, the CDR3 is TGTGCCAGCAGTTACTCGTACAGCTACAATGAGCAGTTCTTC.

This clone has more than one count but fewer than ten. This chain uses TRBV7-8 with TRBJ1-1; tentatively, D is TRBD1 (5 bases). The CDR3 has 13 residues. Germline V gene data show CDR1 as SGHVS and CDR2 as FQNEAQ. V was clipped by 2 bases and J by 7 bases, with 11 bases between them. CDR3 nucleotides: TGTGCCAGCAGCTTAAGGGACCGCCGTGAAGCTTTCTTT. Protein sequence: CASSLRDRREAFF.

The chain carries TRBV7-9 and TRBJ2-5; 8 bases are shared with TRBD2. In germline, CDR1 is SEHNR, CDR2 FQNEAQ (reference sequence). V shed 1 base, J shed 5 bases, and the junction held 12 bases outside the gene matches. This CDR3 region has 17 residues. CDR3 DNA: TGTGCCAGCAGCTTAGAGGGCAGCGGGGGAAGACGGGAGACCCAGTACTTC. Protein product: CASSLEGSGGRRETQYF.

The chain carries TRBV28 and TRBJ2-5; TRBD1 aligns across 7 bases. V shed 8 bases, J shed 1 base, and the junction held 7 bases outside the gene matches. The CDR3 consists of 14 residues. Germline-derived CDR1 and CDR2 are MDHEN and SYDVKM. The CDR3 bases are TGTGCCAGCTCACCGGGACAGATCCAAGAGACCCAGTACTTC. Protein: CASSPGQIQETQYF.

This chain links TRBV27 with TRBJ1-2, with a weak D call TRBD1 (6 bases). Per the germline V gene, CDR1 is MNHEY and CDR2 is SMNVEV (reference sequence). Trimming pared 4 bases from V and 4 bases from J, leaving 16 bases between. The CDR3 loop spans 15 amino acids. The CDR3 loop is CASSSTRGGRYGYTF. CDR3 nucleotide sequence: TGTGCCAGCAGTTCCACCCGGGGGGGCCGCTATGGCTACACCTTC.

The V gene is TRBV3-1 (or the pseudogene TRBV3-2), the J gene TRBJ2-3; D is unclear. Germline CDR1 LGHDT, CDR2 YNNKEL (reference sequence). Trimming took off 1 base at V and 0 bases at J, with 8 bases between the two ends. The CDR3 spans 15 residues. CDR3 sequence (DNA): TGTGCCAGCAGCCAAGTTTTTCTCAGCACAGATACGCAGTATTTT. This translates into CASSQVFLSTDTQYF.

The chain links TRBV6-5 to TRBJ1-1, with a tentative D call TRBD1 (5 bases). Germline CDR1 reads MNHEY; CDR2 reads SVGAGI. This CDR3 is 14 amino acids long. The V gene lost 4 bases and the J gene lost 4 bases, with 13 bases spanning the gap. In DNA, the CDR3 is TGTGCCAGCAGTTTCAAGGGGTTGAGCACTGAAGCTTTCTTT. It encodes CASSFKGLSTEAFF.

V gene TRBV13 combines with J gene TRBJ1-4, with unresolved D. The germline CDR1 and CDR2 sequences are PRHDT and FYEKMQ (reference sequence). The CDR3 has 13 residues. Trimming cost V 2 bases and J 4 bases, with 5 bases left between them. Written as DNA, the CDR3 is TGTGCCAGCAGCTTAAAGGGTAATGAAAAACTGTTTTTT. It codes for CASSLKGNEKLFF.

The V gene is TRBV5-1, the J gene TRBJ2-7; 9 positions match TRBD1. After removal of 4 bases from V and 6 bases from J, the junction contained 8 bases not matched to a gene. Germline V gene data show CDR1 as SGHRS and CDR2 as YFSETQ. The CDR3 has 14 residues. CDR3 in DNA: TGCGCCAGCAGCCCTGGGACAGGGAGGGCCGAGCAGTACTTC. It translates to CASSPGTGRAEQYF.

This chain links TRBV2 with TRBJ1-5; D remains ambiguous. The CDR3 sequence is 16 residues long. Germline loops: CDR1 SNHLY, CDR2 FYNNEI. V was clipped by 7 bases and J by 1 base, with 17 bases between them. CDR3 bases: TGTGCCAGCACCGAAAGGAGGGAGTGGAGCAATCAGCCCCAGCATTTT. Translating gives CASTERREWSNQPQHF.

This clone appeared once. CDR3: CASREHSGPLNEQFF. The CDR3, as DNA: TGTGCCAGCAGAGAACACTCGGGACCACTCAATGAGCAGTTCTTC. This chain uses TRBV9 with TRBJ2-1; D could derive from TRBD1 or TRBD2 (5 bases each). The CDR3 loop spans 15 amino acids. V was trimmed by 5 bases and J by 6 bases, leaving 18 bases between them. Germline-derived CDR1 and CDR2 are SGDLS and YYNGEE.

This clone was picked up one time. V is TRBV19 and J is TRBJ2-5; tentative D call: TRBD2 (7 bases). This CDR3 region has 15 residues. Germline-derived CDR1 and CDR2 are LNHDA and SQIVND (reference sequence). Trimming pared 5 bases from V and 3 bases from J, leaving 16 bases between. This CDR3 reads CASSPRRGGEETQYF. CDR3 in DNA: TGTGCCAGTAGTCCCAGAAGGGGGGGGGAAGAGACCCAGTACTTC. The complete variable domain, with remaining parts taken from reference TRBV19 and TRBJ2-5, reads DGGITQSPKYLFRKEGQNVTLSCEQNLNHDAMYWYRQDPGQGLRLIYYSQIVNDFQKGDIAEGYSVSREKKESFPLTVTSAQKNPTAFYLCASSPRRGGEETQYFGPGTRLLVL.

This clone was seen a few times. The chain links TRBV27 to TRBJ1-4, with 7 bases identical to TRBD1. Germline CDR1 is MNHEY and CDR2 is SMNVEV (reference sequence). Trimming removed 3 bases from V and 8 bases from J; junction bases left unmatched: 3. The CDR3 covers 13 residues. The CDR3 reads CASSLTGYEKLFF. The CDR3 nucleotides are TGTGCCAGCAGTTTGACAGGGTACGAAAAACTGTTTTTT. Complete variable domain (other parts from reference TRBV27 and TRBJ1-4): EAQVTQNPRYLITVTGKKLTVTCSQNMNHEYMSWYRQDPGLGLRQIYYSMNVEVTDKGDVPEGYKVSRKEKRNFPLILESPSPNQTSLYFCASSLTGYEKLFFGSGTQLSVL.

The CDR3: CASSYTGQGATEAFF. CDR3 coding DNA: TGTGCCAGCAGTTACACGGGACAGGGAGCCACTGAAGCTTTCTTT. The chain is built from TRBV6-5 and TRBJ1-1, with 9 bases that match TRBD1. Trimming cost V 2 bases and J 4 bases; bases outside gene matches: 5. CDR3 size: 15 residues. The V gene's germline CDR1 is MNHEY and CDR2 SVGAGI.

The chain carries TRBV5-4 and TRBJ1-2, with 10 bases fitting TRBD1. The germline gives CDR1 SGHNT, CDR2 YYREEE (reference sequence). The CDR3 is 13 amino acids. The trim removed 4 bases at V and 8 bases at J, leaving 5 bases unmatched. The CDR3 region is CASSRQGARGYTF. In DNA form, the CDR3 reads TGTGCCAGCAGCCGACAGGGGGCACGCGGCTACACCTTC. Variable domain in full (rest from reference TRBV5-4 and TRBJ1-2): ETGVTQSPTHLIKTRGQQVTLRCSSQSGHNTVSWYQQALGQGPQFIFQYYREEENGRGNFPPRFSGLQFPNYSSELNVNALELDDSALYLCASSRQGARGYTFGSGTRLTVV.

CDR3: CSVEAGSLAQETQYF. The DNA for the CDR3 is TGCAGCGTTGAAGCAGGTAGCCTAGCGCAAGAGACCCAGTACTTC. This rearrangement joins TRBV29-1 to TRBJ2-5; possible D gene TRBD2, 6 bases. The CDR3 has 15 residues. Trimming removed 1 base at V and 2 bases at J, with 14 bases between. The germline CDR1 and CDR2 sequences are SQVTM and ANQGSEA.

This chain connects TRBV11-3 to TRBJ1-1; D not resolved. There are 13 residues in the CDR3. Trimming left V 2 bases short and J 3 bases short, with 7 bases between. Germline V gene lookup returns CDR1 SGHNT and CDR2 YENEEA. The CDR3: CASSLQPDTEAFF. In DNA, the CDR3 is TGTGCCAGCAGCTTACAACCCGACACTGAAGCTTTCTTT.